There are a few counts of the clone carrying this TCR beta chain. The antigen is not known. The data are from a study of T-cell memory formation after mild COVID-19. Study-level findings and limits: Among contracting clones, CD4+ were mainly CM/EM and CD8+ enriched in EMRA.

The CDR3 length is 15 residues. Trimming left V 6 bases short and J 0 bases short, with 12 bases between. Germline V lookup: CDR1 MNHEY, CDR2 SMNVEV (reference sequence). The 5'RACE method, run with constant-segment primers, produced TCR alpha and TCR beta cDNA libraries (carrying sample barcodes and UMIs). One entry per CDR3 protein, called by TCRdb with MiXCR from the 5' RACE reads. The sample lists about 320,000 distinct CDR3 sequences, 13% to 15% occurring once. The receptor was isolated from a man aged 18-30 years who had mild COVID-19 (a few samples of this study predate the infection). Cell type and time point are not known. Sequences were obtained from PBMCs or a T cell subset sorted from them (not recorded which). The J gene is TRBJ2-1, the V gene TRBV27; the D gene could be TRBD1 or TRBD2 (5 bases each). CDR3 in DNA: TGTGCCAGCAGATGGGGGATGAGCTCCTACAATGAGCAGTTCTTC. Its translation is CASRWGMSSYNEQFF.